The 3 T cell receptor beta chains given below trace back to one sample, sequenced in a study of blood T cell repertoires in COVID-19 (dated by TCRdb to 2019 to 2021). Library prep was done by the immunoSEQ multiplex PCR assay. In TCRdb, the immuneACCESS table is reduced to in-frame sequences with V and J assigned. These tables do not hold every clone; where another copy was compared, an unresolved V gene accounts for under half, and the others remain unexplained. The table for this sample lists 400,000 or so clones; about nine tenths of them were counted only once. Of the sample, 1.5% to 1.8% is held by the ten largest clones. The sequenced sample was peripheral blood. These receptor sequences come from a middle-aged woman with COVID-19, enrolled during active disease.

CDR3 DNA sequence: TGTGCCAGCTCGTCTACTAGCGGAAACTCCTACGAGCAGTACTTC. Its translation is CASSSTSGNSYEQYF. The gene calls are TRBV18 and TRBJ2-7, with 8 bases that match TRBD2. This CDR3 comprises 15 residues. Losses at the gene ends were 6 bases for V and 0 bases for J; bases not matched to a gene: 7. The germline CDR1 and CDR2 sequences are KGHSH and LQKENI.

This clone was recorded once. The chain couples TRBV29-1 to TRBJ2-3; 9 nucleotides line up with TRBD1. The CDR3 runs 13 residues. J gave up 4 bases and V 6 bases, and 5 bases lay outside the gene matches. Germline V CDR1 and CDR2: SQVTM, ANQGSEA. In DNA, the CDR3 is TGCAGCGTACCGGGACAGGGTCCAGATACGCAGTATTTT. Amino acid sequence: CSVPGQGPDTQYF.

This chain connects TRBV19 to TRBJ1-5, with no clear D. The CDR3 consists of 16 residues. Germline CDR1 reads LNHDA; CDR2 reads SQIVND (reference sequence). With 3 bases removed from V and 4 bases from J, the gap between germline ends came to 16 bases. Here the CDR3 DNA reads TGTGCCAGTAGTATTTCCCCACAGTCCGCTAATCAGCCCCAGCATTTT. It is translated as CASSISPQSANQPQHF.